The next 19 T cell receptor beta chains were all read from a single sample in a study of brain T cells in children with intractable seizures. Here immunoSEQ multiplex PCR was the method, and the copy in TCRdb shows in-frame clones only, minus some. This table holds 95,000 to 120,000 clones, roughly 94% found once. Sample: peripheral blood, taken at surgery. The receptor set was obtained from a boy in the first two years of life with hemimegalencephaly and intractable seizures.

CDR3 DNA: TGTGCCAGCAGCTTAGGAGATACGCAGTATTTT. Its translation is CASSLGDTQYF. The chain joins TRBV11-1 to TRBJ2-3; the D is unclear. CDR3 length: 11 amino acids. Trimming shortened V by 1 base and J by 5 bases, and 1 base separated the two germline ends. Germline assignment: CDR1 SGHAT and CDR2 FQDESV (reference sequence).

The V gene is TRBV28, the J gene TRBJ2-5; D unresolved. The CDR3 runs 11 residues. CDR1 and CDR2 from the germline V gene are MDHEN and SYDVKM. V dropped 3 bases and J dropped 4 bases, with 3 bases sitting between them. The CDR3 region has the DNA TGTGCCAGCAGTTTTACAGAGACCCAGTACTTC. It codes for CASSFTETQYF.

The sample holds one count of this clone. V is TRBV28 and J is TRBJ2-5; tentatively, D is TRBD1 (5 bases). The CDR3 is made up of 15 amino acids. Trimming cost V 6 bases and J 1 base, with 15 bases left between them. Germline-derived CDR1 and CDR2 are MDHEN and SYDVKM. CDR3 amino acids: CASSPTVDTQETQYF. The CDR3 DNA sequence: TGTGCCAGCAGCCCGACCGTGGACACCCAAGAGACCCAGTACTTC.

V usage is TRBV13 and J usage is TRBJ2-2, with 11 bases matching TRBD2. Germline V lookup: CDR1 PRHDT, CDR2 FYEKMQ (reference sequence). The CDR3 is made up of 18 amino acids. The J segment lost 3 bases and the V segment lost 1 base, leaving 7 bases of the junction unmatched. This chain's CDR3 is CASSLEPGLAEYTGELFF. For the CDR3, the DNA is TGTGCCAGCAGCTTAGAGCCGGGACTAGCGGAGTACACCGGGGAGCTGTTTTTT.

The V gene is TRBV28, the J gene TRBJ2-7; unclear D gene. The CDR3 covers 14 residues. CDR1 and CDR2 from the germline V gene are MDHEN and SYDVKM. V lost 6 bases and J 0 bases, leaving 12 bases between the germline ends. CDR3 coding DNA: TGTGCCAGCAGCTCTGACTTTCTCTCCTACGAGCAGTACTTC. As protein: CASSSDFLSYEQYF.

This chain joins TRBV7-2 and TRBJ1-2, with D perhaps matching TRBD1 (5 bases). This CDR3 contains 14 residues. V dropped 8 bases and J dropped 4 bases, with 17 bases sitting between them. Germline V lookup: CDR1 SGHTA, CDR2 FQGNSA. The CDR3 spells CASASRGPSYGYTF. In DNA, the CDR3 is TGTGCCAGCGCCTCTCGGGGACCGAGCTATGGCTACACCTTC.

This chain uses TRBV6-2 or TRBV6-3 with TRBJ2-7; D might be TRBD1 or TRBD2, each matching 5 bases. Germline CDR1 is MNHEY and CDR2 is SVGEGT. The CDR3 contains 13 residues. With 6 bases removed from V and 3 bases from J, the gap between germline ends came to 12 bases. CDR3 nucleotides: TGTGCCAGCAGCTCGGGACCGGTCTACGAGCAGTACTTC. Its translation is CASSSGPVYEQYF.

The rearrangement links TRBV6-4 to TRBJ2-7; 10 bases are a match to TRBD2. V lost 0 bases, J lost 0 bases, and 5 bases stayed unmatched. Germline V gene lookup returns CDR1 MRHNA and CDR2 SNTAGT. The CDR3 covers 17 residues. The CDR3 here is CASSDSGGLAASYEQYF. The CDR3 nucleotides read TGTGCCAGCAGTGACTCCGGCGGACTAGCGGCCTCCTACGAGCAGTACTTC.

The chain uses TRBV28 and TRBJ1-5; 8 bases are a match to TRBD1. V trimming: 0 bases; J trimming: 0 bases; junction bases outside the gene matches: 7. The germline gives CDR1 MDHEN, CDR2 SYDVKM. The CDR3 length is 18 residues. The CDR3 region has the DNA TGTGCCAGCAGTTTATGGGGAGCAGGGGGCAATAGCAATCAGCCCCAGCATTTT. Its protein is CASSLWGAGGNSNQPQHF.

The chain couples TRBV27 to TRBJ2-2, with D possibly matching TRBD2 (5 bases). V lost 4 bases and J lost 4, with 10 bases in between. CDR1 is MNHEY, CDR2 SMNVEV, per germline (reference sequence). The length of the CDR3 is 14 residues. The chain's CDR3 is CASSWRVLTGELFF. Written as DNA, the CDR3 is TGTGCCAGCAGTTGGCGGGTCCTCACCGGGGAGCTGTTTTTT.

DNA for the CDR3: TGTGCCAGCAGTGCCCCAGGAAAACTGTTTTTT. Its translation: CASSAPGKLFF. V and J are TRBV6-6 and TRBJ1-4; D not resolved. This CDR3 region has 11 residues. V lost 5 bases, J lost 10 bases, and 8 bases lay in between. The germline V gene has CDR1 MNHNY and CDR2 SVGAGI (reference sequence).

The chain links TRBV2 to TRBJ1-1, with D possibly matching TRBD1 (6 bases). Germline loops: CDR1 SNHLY, CDR2 FYNNEI. This CDR3 is 15 amino acids long. The V end was cut by 6 bases, the J end by 4 bases, with 18 bases between. CDR3 coding DNA: TGTGCCAGCAGCCCCACGTGGTTAGGGGGCACTGAAGCTTTCTTT. Residues: CASSPTWLGGTEAFF. The full variable domain, its missing parts supplied by reference TRBV2 and TRBJ1-1, is EPEVTQTPSHQVTQMGQEVILRCVPISNHLYFYWYRQILGQKVEFLVSFYNNEISEKSEIFDDQFSVERPDGSNFTLKIRSTKLEDSAMYFCASSPTWLGGTEAFFGQGTRLTVV.

V and J are TRBV13 and TRBJ2-2; D is uncertain. V was cut by 5 bases and J by 4 bases, with 14 bases left in between. This CDR3 is 15 amino acids long. Germline-derived CDR1 and CDR2 are PRHDT and FYEKMQ (reference sequence). The CDR3 is CASSPEWNPTGELFF. CDR3 nucleotides: TGTGCCAGCAGCCCCGAGTGGAACCCCACCGGGGAGCTGTTTTTT.

The chain couples TRBV7-9 to TRBJ1-2; D is possibly TRBD1 (5 bases). V shed 4 bases and J shed 3 bases, with 12 bases lying between them. This CDR3 has 14 residues. CDR1 SEHNR and CDR2 FQNEAQ come from the germline V gene (reference sequence). The CDR3 sequence is CASSSRGLYYGYTF. For the CDR3, the DNA is TGTGCCAGCAGCTCCCGGGGCCTTTACTATGGCTACACCTTC.

V is TRBV7-3 and J is TRBJ2-7, with 7 positions matching TRBD1. Per germline, CDR1 SGHTA and CDR2 FQGTGA. Unmatched junction bases numbered 0, after V lost 1 base and J lost 3 bases. This CDR3 has 13 amino acids. CDR3 sequence: CASSLNRGYEQYF. CDR3 sequence (DNA): TGTGCCAGCAGCTTAAACAGGGGCTACGAGCAGTACTTC. The full variable domain, its missing parts supplied by reference TRBV7-3 and TRBJ2-7, is GAGVSQTPSNKVTEKGKYVELRCDPISGHTALYWYRQSLGQGPEFLIYFQGTGAADDSGLPNDRFFAVRPEGSVSTLKIQRTERGDSAVYLCASSLNRGYEQYFGPGTRLTVT.

J is TRBJ2-7 and V is TRBV6-1, with 13 bases aligning to TRBD2. CDR3 length: 14 residues. CDR1 is MNHNS, CDR2 SASEGT, per germline. The ends lost 1 base at V and 6 bases at J; junction bases unmatched: 0. This chain's CDR3 is CASSEGTSGSEQYF. The CDR3 DNA is TGTGCCAGCAGTGAAGGGACTAGCGGGAGCGAGCAGTACTTC.

This chain links TRBV28 with TRBJ2-7; 12 bases match TRBD2. V trimming: 5 bases; J trimming: 3 bases; junction bases outside the gene matches: 8. The CDR3 is 16 amino acids. In germline, CDR1 is MDHEN, CDR2 SYDVKM. CDR3 DNA sequence: TGTGCCAGCAGTCCCCGGACTAGCGGGAAAGGCTACGAGCAGTACTTC. It yields the protein CASSPRTSGKGYEQYF.

The CDR3: CASSARLAGVSDTQYF. DNA for the CDR3: TGTGCCAGCAGCGCTAGACTAGCGGGAGTATCAGATACGCAGTATTTT. The chain recombines TRBV7-2 with TRBJ2-3; 12 nucleotides align to TRBD2. Losses at the gene ends were 5 bases for V and 4 bases for J; bases not matched to a gene: 7. The CDR3 extends over 16 amino acids. Germline CDR1 reads SGHTA; CDR2 reads FQGNSA. The full variable domain, rest sourced from reference TRBV7-2 and TRBJ2-3, is GAGVSQSPSNKVTEKGKDVELRCDPISGHTALYWYRQSLGQGLEFLIYFQGNSAPDKSGLPSDRFSAERTGGSVSTLTIQRTQQEDSAVYLCASSARLAGVSDTQYFGPGTRLTVL.

The chain employs TRBV3-1 (or the pseudogene TRBV3-2) and TRBJ2-7, with 10 bases fitting TRBD2. The CDR3 sequence is 19 residues long. V dropped 0 bases and J dropped 1; count of bases not matched to a gene: 12. Per the germline V gene, CDR1 is LGHDT and CDR2 is YNNKEL (reference sequence). The CDR3 region is CASSQDRGSGRGWSYEQYF. DNA for the CDR3: TGTGCCAGCAGCCAAGATCGGGGGAGCGGGAGGGGGTGGTCCTACGAGCAGTACTTC.